What follows are 27 T cell receptor beta chains derived from one specimen sequenced in a study of OX40 agonist ivuxolimab in advanced cancers. Assay: immunoSEQ multiplex PCR; the TCRdb copy retains only in-frame clones and omits some. The top ten clones hold less than 6.5% of a sample with over 80,000 clones, roughly nine tenths of them seen once. Specimen: CD4+ or CD8+ T cells sorted from blood, collected in a trial of the OX40 agonist ivuxolimab. These TCRs come from an adult with an advanced solid tumor such as melanoma, head and neck, liver or kidney cancer.

This chain connects TRBV7-2 to TRBJ1-1; maybe TRBD1 (5 bases). Trimming pared 2 bases from V and 0 bases from J, leaving 13 bases between. The CDR3 is made up of 16 amino acids. Germline CDR1 and CDR2: SGHTA and FQGNSA. The CDR3, as DNA: TGTGCCAGCAGCTTACAGACGGGGGGGATGAACACTGAAGCTTTCTTT. This encodes CASSLQTGGMNTEAFF.

The V gene is TRBV10-2, the J gene TRBJ2-1, with D maybe TRBD2 (6 bases). V was pared by 5 bases and J by 6 bases, with 14 bases between. CDR3 length: 14 residues. Per germline, CDR1 WSHSY and CDR2 SAAADI. CDR3 protein: CASSRLGGANEQFF. The CDR3 DNA follows: TGCGCCAGCAGTAGACTAGGAGGGGCCAATGAGCAGTTCTTC.

The sample holds one count of this clone. The rearrangement joins TRBV7-3 to TRBJ2-1, with D possibly TRBD2 on 5 matching bases. V lost 0 bases and J lost 5, with 11 bases in between. The germline CDR1 and CDR2 sequences are SGHTA and FQGTGA. CDR3 length: 15 amino acids. CDR3 bases: TGTGCCAGCAGCTTAACGTTGGAGGTACACAATGAGCAGTTCTTC. Translation: CASSLTLEVHNEQFF.

The chain employs TRBV5-1 and TRBJ1-1; D is unclear. Per the germline V gene, CDR1 is SGHRS and CDR2 is YFSETQ. The CDR3 length is 15 residues. Trimming removed 3 bases at V and 5 bases at J, with 17 bases between. The CDR3 DNA follows: TGCGCCAGCAGCTGGTTGAGGGAAGGAGGAACTGAAGCTTTCTTT. Translated, it gives CASSWLREGGTEAFF.

The chain carries TRBV19 and TRBJ2-3, with 14 nucleotides matching TRBD2. The CDR3 spans 14 residues. Germline loops: CDR1 LNHDA, CDR2 SQIVND (reference sequence). With 10 bases clipped from V and 4 bases from J, the junction kept 4 bases outside the gene matches. CDR3 loop: CATGLAGASDTQYF. For the CDR3, the DNA is TGTGCCACGGGACTAGCGGGGGCCTCAGATACGCAGTATTTT.

In its sample, this clone was seen a few times. The chain has TRBV7-2 and TRBJ2-1; D is undetermined. Germline V lookup: CDR1 SGHTA, CDR2 FQGNSA. V lost 3 bases, J lost 4 bases, and 4 bases lay in between. The length of the CDR3 is 12 residues. This CDR3 is CASSLRYNEQFF. CDR3 nucleotide sequence: TGTGCCAGCAGCTTGAGATACAATGAGCAGTTCTTC.

The rearrangement uses TRBV7-8 and TRBJ2-7; 7 nucleotides align to TRBD2. The CDR3 extends over 14 amino acids. V shed 8 bases, J shed 4 bases, and the junction held 11 bases outside the gene matches. Germline V gene data show CDR1 as SGHVS and CDR2 as FQNEAQ. The CDR3 protein is CASAREAGPYEQYF. The CDR3 bases are TGTGCCAGCGCCCGGGAAGCGGGGCCTTACGAGCAGTACTTC.

The J gene is TRBJ1-4, the V gene TRBV4-1, with a tentative D call TRBD1 (5 bases). Trimming removed 1 base from V and 1 base from J, with 13 bases in between. CDR1 is MGHRA and CDR2 is YSYEKL in the germline V gene. CDR3 length equals 17 residues. CDR3 bases: TGCGCCAGCAGCCAAGCCCCAGGGATGAGAACTAATGAAAAACTGTTTTTT. It is translated as CASSQAPGMRTNEKLFF.

V and J are TRBV6-1 and TRBJ2-7; no firm D call. The CDR3 runs to 17 residues. Trimming pared 2 bases from V and 4 bases from J, leaving 21 bases between. The germline gives CDR1 MNHNS, CDR2 SASEGT. The CDR3 sequence: CASSEPTAVAGRYEQYF. CDR3 nucleotide sequence: TGTGCCAGCAGTGAACCTACGGCGGTGGCAGGTCGGTACGAGCAGTACTTC.

The chain uses TRBV19 and TRBJ2-7; D not resolved. From germline, CDR1 is LNHDA and CDR2 SQIVND (reference sequence). V gave up 5 bases and J gave up 4 bases, with 9 bases separating them. The CDR3 loop spans 12 amino acids. CDR3 in amino acids: CASSATPYEQYF. The CDR3, as DNA: TGTGCCAGTAGTGCAACCCCTTACGAGCAGTACTTC.

The rearrangement links TRBV19 to TRBJ1-2; tentatively, D is TRBD1 (6 bases). This CDR3 has 15 amino acids. Germline V gene sequence: CDR1 LNHDA, CDR2 SQIVND (reference sequence). Trimming stripped 1 base from V and 2 bases from J, with 11 bases between. CDR3 region: CASSIVGQLNYGYTF. CDR3 in DNA: TGTGCCAGTAGTATAGTAGGACAGCTGAACTATGGCTACACCTTC.

In its sample, this clone was seen many times. The rearrangement uses TRBV30 and TRBJ1-1, with TRBD1 as a possible D gene (5 bases). The CDR3 is 14 amino acids. Germline V gives CDR1 GTSNPN, CDR2 SVGIG (reference sequence). The V and J ends lost 1 base and 7 bases respectively, with 16 bases between them. The CDR3 loop is CAWSGVSRVVEAFF. As DNA, the CDR3 is TGTGCCTGGAGTGGTGTTAGCAGGGTTGTTGAAGCTTTCTTT.

The chain couples TRBV6-4 to TRBJ2-1; TRBD2 might be the D (5 bases). CDR3 length: 13 amino acids. Germline loops: CDR1 MRHNA, CDR2 SNTAGT. Trimming pared 6 bases from V and 5 bases from J, leaving 11 bases between. The CDR3 here is CASSAGEDNEQFF. CDR3 in DNA: TGTGCCAGCAGCGCCGGGGAAGACAATGAGCAGTTCTTC.

About this clone: One end of the junction fails to match germline, which may point to a read error. The chain employs TRBV7-7 and TRBJ2-5; TRBD2 is a possible D gene (5 bases). Germline CDR1 SSHAT, CDR2 FNYEAQ (reference sequence). The length of the CDR3 is 13 residues. The CDR3, as DNA: TGTGCTAGCAGCTTAAATAGCGAAGAGACCCAGTACTTC. It translates to CASSLNSEETQYF.

The chain has TRBV19 and TRBJ2-5; 9 positions agree with TRBD2. The CDR3 is 13 amino acids. Germline V gene data show CDR1 as LNHDA and CDR2 as SQIVND (reference sequence). V trimming: 9 bases; J trimming: 4 bases; junction bases outside the gene matches: 6. CDR3 in amino acids: CASRGTSRETQYF. CDR3 nucleotides: TGTGCCAGCAGGGGGACTAGCCGAGAGACCCAGTACTTC.

This clone has only a few counts. The J gene is TRBJ2-1, the V gene TRBV25-1; perhaps TRBD1 as D (6 bases). This CDR3 comprises 16 residues. In germline, CDR1 is MGHDK, CDR2 SYGVNS. Trimming cost V 2 bases and J 5 bases, with 16 bases left between them. CDR3 DNA sequence: TGTGCCAGCAGTGAAAAACAGGGACGCGGAAACAATGAGCAGTTCTTC. Amino acid sequence: CASSEKQGRGNNEQFF.

V is TRBV7-3 and J is TRBJ2-5; 8 bases line up with TRBD1. The CDR3 runs to 16 residues. The V gene's germline CDR1 is SGHTA and CDR2 FQGTGA. The trim removed 4 bases at V and 5 bases at J, leaving 12 bases unmatched. The CDR3 loop reads CASSSGAGGLGETQYF. In nucleotides, the CDR3 is TGTGCCAGCAGCTCCGGGGCAGGGGGCCTAGGGGAGACCCAGTACTTC.

The V call is TRBV7-3, the J call TRBJ2-3, with 10 nucleotides matching TRBD2. Germline trimming cut 1 base from V and 2 bases from J; bases unmatched to any gene: 6. Germline values: CDR1 SGHTA, CDR2 FQGTGA. The CDR3 runs 17 residues. CDR3 amino acids: CASSLIGTSGATDTQYF. In DNA, the CDR3 is TGTGCCAGCAGCTTAATCGGAACTAGCGGGGCCACAGATACGCAGTATTTT. The variable domain in full, with the rest retrieved from reference TRBV7-3 and TRBJ2-3, is GAGVSQTPSNKVTEKGKYVELRCDPISGHTALYWYRQSLGQGPEFLIYFQGTGAADDSGLPNDRFFAVRPEGSVSTLKIQRTERGDSAVYLCASSLIGTSGATDTQYFGPGTRLTVL.

This clone has a handful of counts. The sample carries other DNA sequences with the same CDR3. The CDR3 is CASSPGQVNTEAFF. The CDR3, as DNA: TGTGCCAGCTCACCCGGACAGGTAAACACTGAAGCTTTCTTT. This sequence joins TRBV18 and TRBJ1-1; 7 nucleotides align to TRBD1. J gave up 2 bases and V 3 bases, and 3 bases lay outside the gene matches. CDR1 is KGHSH and CDR2 is LQKENI in the germline V gene. The CDR3 is made up of 14 amino acids.

This chain links TRBV2 with TRBJ2-7, with 9 bases fitting TRBD1. Trimming removed 7 bases from V and 1 base from J; junction bases left unmatched: 2. CDR3 length equals 13 residues. Germline CDR1 reads SNHLY; CDR2 reads FYNNEI. The CDR3 spells CASNGQGSYEQYF. CDR3 DNA: TGTGCCAGCAACGGACAGGGGTCCTACGAGCAGTACTTC.

The chain has TRBV29-1 and TRBJ1-1, with 7 bases matching TRBD1. The length of the CDR3 is 14 residues. Losses at the gene ends were 7 bases for V and 1 base for J; bases not matched to a gene: 9. CDR1 and CDR2 from the germline V gene are SQVTM and ANQGSEA. This CDR3 is CSARKGARNTEAFF. CDR3 bases: TGCAGCGCCCGAAAGGGGGCTCGGAACACTGAAGCTTTCTTT. Full variable domain (remainder filled in from reference TRBV29-1 and TRBJ1-1): SAVISQKPSRDICQRGTSLTIQCQVDSQVTMMFWYRQQPGQSLTLIATANQGSEATYESGFVIDKFPISRPNLTFSTLTVSNMSPEDSSIYLCSARKGARNTEAFFGQGTRLTVV.

The V and J genes are TRBV11-2 and TRBJ2-7; D unresolved. The CDR3 loop spans 15 amino acids. Trimming left V 0 bases short and J 2 bases short, with 11 bases between. Germline CDR1 is SGHAT and CDR2 is FQNNGV. For the CDR3, the DNA is TGTGCCAGCAGCTTAGAAGTGTCCATAGCCTACGAGCAGTACTTC. This sequence encodes CASSLEVSIAYEQYF. The full variable domain, with the rest looked up from reference TRBV11-2 and TRBJ2-7, is EAGVAQSPRYKIIEKRQSVAFWCNPISGHATLYWYQQILGQGPKLLIQFQNNGVVDDSQLPKDRFSAERLKGVDSTLKIQPAKLEDSAVYLCASSLEVSIAYEQYFGPGTRLTVT.

The chain employs TRBV5-1 and TRBJ1-4; unclear D gene. V was clipped by 1 base and J by 4 bases, with 8 bases between them. Germline V gene sequence: CDR1 SGHRS, CDR2 YFSETQ. This CDR3 contains 14 residues. DNA of the CDR3: TGCGCCAGCAGCTTGTTAGGTGATAATGAAAAACTGTTTTTT. Protein product: CASSLLGDNEKLFF.

The chain couples TRBV14 to TRBJ1-2; D is possibly TRBD1 (6 bases). The CDR3 runs 15 residues. From germline, CDR1 is SGHDN and CDR2 FVKESK. V gave up 1 base and J gave up 4 bases, with 13 bases separating them. In nucleotides, the CDR3 is TGTGCCAGCAGCCAAGCGGGGGGCAGTTTCTATGGCTACACCTTC. It translates to CASSQAGGSFYGYTF.

This chain connects TRBV5-1 to TRBJ2-3; 10 positions match TRBD1. The CDR3 extends over 14 amino acids. Germline CDR1 reads SGHRS; CDR2 reads YFSETQ. Trimming cost V 4 bases and J 5 bases; bases outside gene matches: 4. The DNA for the CDR3 is TGCGCCAGCAGCCCCGGGACAGGGGTAGATACGCAGTATTTT. Protein: CASSPGTGVDTQYF.

As to this clone: The CDR3 end shows no conserved phenylalanine or tryptophan, and so a read error is likely. The genes are TRBV29-1 and TRBJ1-2; TRBD1 aligns across 7 bases. CDR3 length equals 11 residues. The V and J ends lost 7 bases and 5 bases, in that order; junction bases with no gene match: 4. CDR1 is SQVTM, CDR2 ANQGSEA, per germline. In DNA, the CDR3 is TGCAGCGCCCCGGGACAGTATGGCTACACCTCC. Translating it yields CSAPGQYGYTS.

This clone came up once. J is TRBJ2-7 and V is TRBV6-1; D perhaps matches TRBD2 (6 bases). The CDR3 is 14 amino acids. V lost 4 bases and J 3 bases, leaving 13 bases between the germline ends. Germline V gene data show CDR1 as MNHNS and CDR2 as SASEGT. The CDR3 bases are TGTGCCAGCAGTGTAGCGGCAACTGGCTACGAGCAGTACTTC. Its translation: CASSVAATGYEQYF.